The clone carrying this TCR beta chain was seen a few times. Its specificity is not known. The sample comes from a study of blood T cells in healthy people across ages. Together with a sample-barcoded 5' primer, a J-beta primer mix was included in a second PCR lasting about 7 to 11 cycles. In TCRdb, the 5' RACE reads were re-called with MiXCR into one record per CDR3 protein. This sample carries 1.5 million to 2 million distinct CDR3 sequences, less than 50% of them seen once, and the ten largest clones take 2.1%. CDR1 and CDR2 from the germline V gene are SQVTM and ANQGSEA. J gave up 7 bases and V 4 bases, and 6 bases lay outside the gene matches. The CDR3 has 13 amino acids. Study results and caveats: The study regarded diversity estimates from one million T cells as underestimates. Age brought a roughly linear fall in TCR beta diversity measured per million T cells.

This sequence joins TRBV29-1 and TRBJ1-5, with TRBD1 matching 8 bases. The sequenced sample consisted of blood. This receptor was taken from a woman between 40 and 50 years old in good health. The CDR3 spells CSVAGQGGQPQHF. CDR3 nucleotide sequence: TGCAGCGTTGCCGGACAGGGAGGCCAGCCCCAGCATTTT. The full variable domain, in which reference TRBV29-1 and TRBJ1-5 provide the parts outside the CDR3, is SAVISQKPSRDICQRGTSLTIQCQVDSQVTMMFWYRQQPGQSLTLIATANQGSEATYESGFVIDKFPISRPNLTFSTLTVSNMSPEDSSIYLCSVAGQGGQPQHFGDGTRLSIL.